Shown below are 9 T cell receptor beta chains from a single sample sequenced in a study of blood T cell repertoires in COVID-19. Method: immunoSEQ multiplex PCR; TCRdb's copy keeps in-frame clones and lacks some. The repertoire consists of 250,000 or so clones, with 90% occurring once and the leading ten covering 2% to 2.5%. Sequenced input: peripheral blood. Source of these receptors: a woman aged 55 to 70 with COVID-19, enrolled during active disease.

This chain connects TRBV7-3 to TRBJ2-1, with 9 bases aligning to TRBD1. This CDR3 comprises 15 residues. Trimming at V came to 4 bases and at J to 1 base, leaving 2 bases not matched to a gene. Per germline, CDR1 SGHTA and CDR2 FQGTGA. CDR3 DNA sequence: TGTGCCAGCAGCTCAGACAGGGGGTCCTACAATGAGCAGTTCTTC. The encoded protein is CASSSDRGSYNEQFF.

This clone was detected only a few times. This chain connects TRBV3-1 (or the pseudogene TRBV3-2) to TRBJ2-5, with D perhaps matching TRBD2 (7 bases). The length of the CDR3 is 20 residues. Trimming shortened V by 3 bases and J by 5 bases, and 31 bases separated the two germline ends. CDR1 and CDR2 from the germline V gene are LGHDT and YNNKEL (reference sequence). This chain's CDR3 is CASSHTFPPVRGGRSETQYF. The CDR3 bases are TGTGCCAGCAGCCACACTTTTCCTCCGGTTAGGGGGGGCCGGTCTGAGACCCAGTACTTC.

Here the CDR3 DNA reads TGTGCCAGCAGCTTACAGGGGTCGGAAGCTTTCTTT. It is translated as CASSLQGSEAFF. The chain is built from TRBV7-3 and TRBJ1-1; D might be TRBD1 (6 bases). CDR3 length equals 12 residues. V lost 2 bases and J lost 8, with 9 bases in between. Germline V gives CDR1 SGHTA, CDR2 FQGTGA.

This sequence joins TRBV30 and TRBJ1-1; D gene uncertain. The CDR3 totals 13 residues. In germline, CDR1 is GTSNPN, CDR2 SVGIG (reference sequence). V gave up 2 bases and J gave up 1 base, with 8 bases separating them. CDR3 sequence reads: CAWSMEENTEAFF. DNA of the CDR3: TGTGCCTGGAGTATGGAGGAGAACACTGAAGCTTTCTTT.

This chain links TRBV6-6 with TRBJ1-1; 8 nucleotides agree with TRBD1. Germline V gene sequence: CDR1 MNHNY, CDR2 SVGAGI (reference sequence). This CDR3 spans 14 amino acids. J was trimmed by 0 bases and V by 6 bases; bases with no gene match: 3. CDR3 residues: CASSRGRLNTEAFF. CDR3 in DNA: TGTGCCAGCAGCAGGGGGCGGCTGAACACTGAAGCTTTCTTT.

The rearrangement links TRBV9 to TRBJ2-1; D is possibly TRBD2 (6 bases). The V end lost 2 bases, the J end lost 6 bases, and 12 bases lay between the germline ends. The CDR3 loop spans 14 amino acids. Per germline, CDR1 SGDLS and CDR2 YYNGEE. The CDR3 reads CASSVRGDPNEQFF. In DNA form, the CDR3 reads TGTGCCAGCAGCGTTCGCGGGGACCCCAATGAGCAGTTCTTC.

This chain uses TRBV20-1 with TRBJ2-7; D could derive from TRBD1 or TRBD2 (6 bases each). Germline-derived CDR1 and CDR2 are DFQATT and SNEGSKA (reference sequence). The CDR3 is 13 residues long. The V gene lost 3 bases and the J gene lost 3 bases, with 12 bases spanning the gap. The CDR3 sequence: CSASSGRGYEQYF. CDR3 in DNA: TGCAGTGCTAGTAGCGGCAGGGGCTACGAGCAGTACTTC.

This clone has just a few counts. At one of its ends the junction is not consistent with the germline gene, which may arise from a read error. The genes are TRBV11-2 and TRBJ2-7; 7 nucleotides line up with TRBD1. This CDR3 has 13 amino acids. The germline gives CDR1 SGHAT, CDR2 FQNNGV. CDR3: CASSLEGQGVPHF. The CDR3 bases are TGTGCCAGCAGCTTAGAAGGTCAGGGGGTCCCCCACTTC.

The rearrangement joins TRBV6-5 to TRBJ1-2; D call uncertain. V was clipped by 0 bases and J by 5 bases, with 7 bases between them. This CDR3 region has 13 residues. Per the germline V gene, CDR1 is MNHEY and CDR2 is SVGAGI. The CDR3 coding sequence is TGTGCCAGCAGTTACTCGGCAGAATATGGCTACACCTTC. Translating gives CASSYSAEYGYTF.